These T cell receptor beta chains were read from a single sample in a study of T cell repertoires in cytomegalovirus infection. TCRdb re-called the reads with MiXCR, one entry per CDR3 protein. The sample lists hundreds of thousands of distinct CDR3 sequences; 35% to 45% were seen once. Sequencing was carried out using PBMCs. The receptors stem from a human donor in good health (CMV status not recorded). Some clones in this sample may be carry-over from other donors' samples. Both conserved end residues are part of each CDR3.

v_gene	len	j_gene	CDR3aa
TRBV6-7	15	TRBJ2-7	CASILRTSGIYEQYF
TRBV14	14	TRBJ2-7	CASSHLAGVYEQYF
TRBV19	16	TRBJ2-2	CASSLLTSGATGELFF
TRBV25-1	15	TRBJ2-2	CASSEYERVAGELFF
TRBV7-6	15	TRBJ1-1	CASSLASGGYTEAFF
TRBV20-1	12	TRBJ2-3	CSAATGADTQYF
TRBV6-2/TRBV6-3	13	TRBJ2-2	CASRGPRAGELFF
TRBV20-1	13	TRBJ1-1	CSAPMTGVDKAFF
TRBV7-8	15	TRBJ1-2	CASSLQTGGDYGYTF
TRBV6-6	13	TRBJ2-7	CASSYPPGGEQYF
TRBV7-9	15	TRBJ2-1	CASSSTSGEINEQFF
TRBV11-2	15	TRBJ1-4	CASSLRPTLNEKLFF
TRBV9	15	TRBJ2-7	CASSWGDAGGYEQYF
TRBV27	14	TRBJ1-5	CASSLRGTHQPQHF
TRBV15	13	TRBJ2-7	CATSRDRGYEQYF